Here is one TCR beta chain with its context. Its antigen is undetermined. With 2 bases removed from V and 2 bases from J, the gap between germline ends came to 7 bases. The germline V gene has CDR1 MNHNS and CDR2 SASEGT. The CDR3 runs to 15 residues. This record belongs to a study of cytomegalovirus exposure and HLA in healthy donors. The study, taken as a whole, reports: Data from an earlier analysis indicated that most TCR beta V segments were productive either about 87% or about 30% of the time.

The PCR contained 60 Vbeta and 13 Jbeta primers. The assay was immunoSEQ multiplex PCR, and TCRdb's table has in-frame clones only and misses some. The table has roughly 150,000 clones, approximately 78% seen once. The sample consisted of PBMCs. This TCR derives from a woman aged 18-29 years in good health and CMV-seronegative. V is TRBV6-1 and J is TRBJ2-6; D not certain. The CDR3 coding sequence is TGTGCCAGCAGTGAAATAGCCGCTGGGGCCAACGTCCTGACTTTC. Translated: CASSEIAAGANVLTF.